The clone carrying this TCR beta chain has more than one count but fewer than ten. The antigen is unknown. The sample belongs to a study of metastatic and nonmetastatic thyroid tumors. Study overall: Blood and tumor or nodule tissue repertoires from malignant and benign thyroid patients were compared. Study-wide results and limits: The study reportedly found significantly higher TCR beta diversity in malignant thyroid tumors than benign nodules, in blood and tumor.

Treatment of any kind had been given to no patient before thyroid surgery. CDR3 length: 12 amino acids. With 7 bases removed from V and 3 bases from J, the gap between germline ends came to 9 bases. Germline V lookup: CDR1 SNHLY, CDR2 FYNNEI. Under the authors' procedure: CDR3 differences across clinicopathological groups were used to build a distant-metastasis classifier for papillary thyroid cancer. Through MiXCR, TCRdb re-clonotyped the PCR reads. These V and J calls are TCRdb output, not the study's own analysis. This sample carries 43,000 or so clones, 16% of them seen once, and the ten largest clones take roughly 22%.

The sample comprised blood. The clonotype was recovered from a female donor with papillary thyroid cancer or a benign thyroid nodule (not recorded which). Some clones in this sample may be carry-over from other donors' samples. This sequence joins TRBV2 and TRBJ2-5; no clear D. The CDR3 sequence is CASIRVEETQYF. The DNA for the CDR3 is TGTGCCAGCATCCGGGTAGAAGAGACCCAGTACTTC.